A selection of T cell receptor beta chains follows, all from one sample in a study of cytomegalovirus exposure and HLA in healthy donors. TCRdb's copy holds only in-frame clones and misses some; the assay was immunoSEQ multiplex PCR. Of about 160,000 clones in the sample, 70% to 80% were seen once. Sequencing was done on a sample of PBMCs. These receptors came from a man aged 25 to 40 in good health and CMV-seropositive. CDR3s include the opening cysteine and the closing phenylalanine or tryptophan.

>TRBJ2-1|16|TRBV18
CASSPGLAGGNNEQFF
>TRBJ1-2|15|TRBV5-1
CASSLGTGGSYGYTF
>TRBJ2-4|19|TRBV18
CASSPDIVGTSGGWNIQYF
>TRBJ1-6|14|TRBV30
CAWTTGTGNSPLHF
>TRBJ1-1|13|TRBV6-6
CASSYWTGGEAFF
>TRBJ2-5|18|TRBV30
CAWSESGRSRAMWETQYF
>TRBJ1-5|14|TRBV7-2
CASSLFRSNQPQHF
>TRBJ1-1|14|TRBV19
CASSIHQGNTEAFF
>TRBJ1-5|15|TRBV6-5
CASSPNQGVKQPQHF
>TRBJ2-7|14|TRBV7-9
CASSLRDRPYEQYF
>TRBJ1-6|15|TRBV28
CASTLLTGQNSPLHF
>TRBJ2-5|16|TRBV28
CASSFYPTVKEETQYF
>TRBJ2-7|16|TRBV7-2
CASSLAPSRGAYEQYF
>TRBJ1-6|13|TRBV28
CASSPPGTGESHF
>TRBJ2-7|14|TRBV27
CASSFADRGSEQYF
>TRBJ2-6|17|TRBV28
CASSFPQGAGGANVLTF
>TRBJ1-2|16|TRBV5-4
CASSGKMRGDNYGYTF
>TRBJ2-3|14|TRBV11-2
CASSRTGVGDTQYF
>TRBJ2-7|13|TRBV28
CASSEAGSYEQYF
>TRBJ2-7|16|TRBV28
CASSAITSGLTYEQYF
>TRBJ2-7|13|TRBV5-4
CASSSGTYYEQYF